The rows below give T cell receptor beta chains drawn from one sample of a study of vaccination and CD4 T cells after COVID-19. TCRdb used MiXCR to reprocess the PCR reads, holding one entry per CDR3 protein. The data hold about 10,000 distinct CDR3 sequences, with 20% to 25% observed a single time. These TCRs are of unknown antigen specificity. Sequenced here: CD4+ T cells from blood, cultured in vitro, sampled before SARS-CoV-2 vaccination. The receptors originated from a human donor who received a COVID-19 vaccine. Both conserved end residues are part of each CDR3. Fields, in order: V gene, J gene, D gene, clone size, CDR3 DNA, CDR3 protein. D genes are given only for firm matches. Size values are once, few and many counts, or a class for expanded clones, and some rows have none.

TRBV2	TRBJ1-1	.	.	TGTGCCAGCTGCATAAACACTGAAGCTTTCTTT	CASCINTEAFF
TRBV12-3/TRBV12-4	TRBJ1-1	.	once	TGTGCCAGCAGTCGTCGGGGTAGGACTGAAGCTTTCTTT	CASSRRGRTEAFF
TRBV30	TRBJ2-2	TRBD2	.	TGTGCCTGGAGTGTTAGAAGCGGGGGTTACGGGGAGCTGTTTTTT	CAWSVRSGGYGELFF
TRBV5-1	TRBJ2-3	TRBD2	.	TGCGCCAGCAGCGAACGCCCGGGACTAGCGGGGGGCACAGATACGCAGTATTTT	CASSERPGLAGGTDTQYF
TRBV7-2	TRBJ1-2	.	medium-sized	TGTGCCAGCAGCTTAGAGGCTAGCTACACCTTC	CASSLEASYTF
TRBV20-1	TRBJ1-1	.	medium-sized	TGCAGTGCCATGGCCCGGACACGCATGAACACTGAAGCTTTCTTT	CSAMARTRMNTEAFF
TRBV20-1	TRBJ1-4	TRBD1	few	TGCAGTGCTAAATCAGGGGGCCTTAATGAAAAACTGTTTTTT	CSAKSGGLNEKLFF
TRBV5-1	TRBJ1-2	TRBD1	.	TGCGCCAGCAGCTTGGACGGGACAGTCGATTCCTATGGCTACACCTTC	CASSLDGTVDSYGYTF
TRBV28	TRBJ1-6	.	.	TGTGCCAGCAGTTGGGTCCTCTCACCCCTCCACTTT	CASSWVLSPLHF
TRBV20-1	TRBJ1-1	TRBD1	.	TGCAGTGCTAGAGAGAGAGCCGGGACAGTAGATTTCACTGAAGCTTTCTTT	CSARERAGTVDFTEAFF
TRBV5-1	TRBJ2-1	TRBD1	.	TGCGCCAGCAGCCCCTTGACAGGGTCGGGCAATGAGCAGTTCTTC	CASSPLTGSGNEQFF
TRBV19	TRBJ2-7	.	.	TGTGCCAGTAGTATACAGGGGGGCGCATCCGGACCCTACGAGCAGTACTTC	CASSIQGGASGPYEQYF
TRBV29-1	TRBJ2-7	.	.	TGCAGCGCCATCCCGGACTCCTACGAGCAGTACTTC	CSAIPDSYEQYF
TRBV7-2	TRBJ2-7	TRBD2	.	TGTGCCAGCAGCTTAGCTAGCGGGGGGTCATACGAGCAGTACTTC	CASSLASGGSYEQYF
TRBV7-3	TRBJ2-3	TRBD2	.	TGTGCCAGCAGCGACCACCTAGCGGGGGGCACAGATACGCAGTATTTT	CASSDHLAGGTDTQYF
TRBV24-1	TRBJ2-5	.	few	TGTGCCACCAGTGATCCGAGACCCACCAAGGAGACCCAGTACTTC	CATSDPRPTKETQYF
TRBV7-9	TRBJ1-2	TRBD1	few	TGTGCCAGCAGCCCTCGGGACAGAGGGTCGGGCTACACCTTC	CASSPRDRGSGYTF
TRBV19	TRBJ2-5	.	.	TGTGCCAGTGCACCGGGACACCTCCAAGAGACCCAGTACTTC	CASAPGHLQETQYF
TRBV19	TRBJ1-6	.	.	TGTGCCAGTAGTATGGGTGAATTGTATTCACCCCTCCACTTT	CASSMGELYSPLHF
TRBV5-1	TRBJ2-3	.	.	TGCGCCAGCAGCTTGGCGGCCGGGGGTGGCACAGATACGCAGTATTTT	CASSLAAGGGTDTQYF
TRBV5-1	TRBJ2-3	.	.	TGCGCCAGCAGCTTAAAGGCAGATACGCAGTATTTT	CASSLKADTQYF
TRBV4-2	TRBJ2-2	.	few	TGTGCCAGCAGCCAAGAGACGGGGGGCGCCGGAACCGGGGAGCTGTTTTTT	CASSQETGGAGTGELFF
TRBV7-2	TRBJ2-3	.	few	TGTGCCAGCAGCTTATTTGGCCAAATGGGGGATACGCAGTATTTT	CASSLFGQMGDTQYF
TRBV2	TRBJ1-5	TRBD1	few	TGTGCCAGCAGCGACCTCACACAGGGGATATATCAGCCCCAGCATTTT	CASSDLTQGIYQPQHF
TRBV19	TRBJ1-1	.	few	TGTGCCAGTAGTCTAAGTGTAGGGCAAACTGAAGCTTTCTTT	CASSLSVGQTEAFF
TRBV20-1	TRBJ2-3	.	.	TGCAGTGCTAGAGTGGGAACAGGCGCAATCCGGCATACGCAGTATTTT	CSARVGTGAIRHTQYF
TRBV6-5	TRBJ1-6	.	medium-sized	TGTGCCAGCAGTTACAAAGGGGCGGGATCACCCCTCCACTTT	CASSYKGAGSPLHF
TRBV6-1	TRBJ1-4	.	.	TGTGCCAGCAGACGAGACAGCGCAACTAATGAAAAACTGTTTTTT	CASRRDSATNEKLFF
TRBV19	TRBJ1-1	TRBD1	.	TGTGCCAGTAGTCCTCGGACAGGGGGATTAAACCGGAGAACTGAAGCTTTCTTT	CASSPRTGGLNRRTEAFF
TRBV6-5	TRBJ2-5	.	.	TGTGCCAGCAGTTACGCTAGACAAGAGACCCAGTGCTTC	CASSYARQETQCF
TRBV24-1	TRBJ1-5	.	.	TGTGCCACCAGTGGGACGACGGGTGATAGCAATCAGCCCCAGCATTTT	CATSGTTGDSNQPQHF
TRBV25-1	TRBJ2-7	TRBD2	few	TGTGCCAGCAGTGAATATAGCGGACGGAAGCGGGGCTACGAGCAGTACTTC	CASSEYSGRKRGYEQYF
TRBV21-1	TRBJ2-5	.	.	TGTGCCAGCAGCAAAGTGGCTAGCTTGTACCAAGAGACCCAGTACTTC	CASSKVASLYQETQYF
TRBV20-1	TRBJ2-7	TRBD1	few	TGCAGTGCTAGGGGAGCGACAGGGGAGGTTTACGAGCAGTACTTC	CSARGATGEVYEQYF
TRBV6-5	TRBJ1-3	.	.	TGTGCCAGCAGTTACCTACTCTCTGGAAACACCATATATTTT	CASSYLLSGNTIYF